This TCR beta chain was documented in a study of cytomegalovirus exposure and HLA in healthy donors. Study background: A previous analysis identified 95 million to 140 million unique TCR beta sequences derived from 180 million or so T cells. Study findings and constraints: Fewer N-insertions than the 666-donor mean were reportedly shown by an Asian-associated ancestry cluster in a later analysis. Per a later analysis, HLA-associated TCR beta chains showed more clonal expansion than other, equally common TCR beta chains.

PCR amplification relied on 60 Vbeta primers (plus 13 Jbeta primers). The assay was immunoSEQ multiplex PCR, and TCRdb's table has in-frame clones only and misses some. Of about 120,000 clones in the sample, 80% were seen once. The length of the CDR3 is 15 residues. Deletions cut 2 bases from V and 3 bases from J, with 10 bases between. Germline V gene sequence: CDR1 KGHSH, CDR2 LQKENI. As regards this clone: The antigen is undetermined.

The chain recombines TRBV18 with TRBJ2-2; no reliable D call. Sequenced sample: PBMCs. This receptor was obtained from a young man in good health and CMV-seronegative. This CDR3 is CASSPGQVHTGELFF. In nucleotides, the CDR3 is TGTGCCAGCTCACCAGGGCAAGTCCACACCGGGGAGCTGTTTTTT.